The entry below gives a single T cell receptor (beta chain) sequence along with its context. This specimen comes from a study of control samples from healthy donors and cancer patients. CDR3 length equals 15 residues. Germline V gene sequence: CDR1 SGHKS, CDR2 YYEKEE (reference sequence). V was trimmed by 0 bases and J by 0 bases, leaving 9 bases between them. Libraries were prepared by immunoSEQ multiplex PCR; TCRdb keeps only in-frame clonotypes and omits some of them. The data contain some 120,000 clones, about 87% of them singletons. The sequencing sample was made of blood. The source is a man aged 55 to 70 in good health. The chain recombines TRBV5-5 with TRBJ1-2; no firm D call. CDR3 DNA: TGTGCCAGCAGCTTGGCGGGGTCTACTAACTATGGCTACACCTTC. This gives the protein CASSLAGSTNYGYTF.